This is a list of T cell receptor beta chains from one sample in a study of T-cell memory formation after mild COVID-19. TCRdb reprocessed the 5' RACE reads with MiXCR, giving one entry per CDR3 protein. The profile shows roughly 140,000 distinct CDR3 sequences, about 14% of them singletons. The source material was PBMCs or a T cell subset sorted from them (not recorded which). These receptors all stem from an adult woman who had mild COVID-19 (a few samples of this study predate the infection). Cell type and time point are not known. The CDR3 runs from the conserved cysteine through the conserved F or W. Fields, in order: J gene, clone size, V gene, D gene, CDR3 DNA, CDR3 protein. The D gene is left open where the match is weak. Only part of the rows carry a size: once, few, many, or a class if the clone is expanded.

J: TRBJ1-5
size: NA
V: TRBV12-3/TRBV12-4
D: NA
DNA: TGTGCCAGCAGTTTAGAGGGGGGGTATCAGCCCCAGCATTTT
CDR3: CASSLEGGYQPQHF

J: TRBJ2-7
size: few
V: TRBV20-1
D: TRBD1
DNA: TGCAGGTCGAGGGACAGGGAAACCTACGAGCAGTACTTC
CDR3: CRSRDRETYEQYF

J: TRBJ2-1
size: few
V: TRBV6-6
D: NA
DNA: TGTGCCAGCAGATCACCCGCCTCGGACCTCCGACTACACTCCTACAATGAGCAGTTCTTC
CDR3: CASRSPASDLRLHSYNEQFF

J: TRBJ1-1
size: NA
V: TRBV24-1
D: NA
DNA: TGTGCCACCAGTGCCGGGGGGGAAGCTTTCTTT
CDR3: CATSAGGEAFF

J: TRBJ2-5
size: NA
V: TRBV7-6
D: NA
DNA: TGTGCCAGCAGCTTATCAGCAGGGTTACAAGAGACCCAGTACTTC
CDR3: CASSLSAGLQETQYF

J: TRBJ2-2
size: few
V: TRBV13
D: NA
DNA: TGTGCCAGCAGCACGGGACGTAGCACCGGGGAGCTGTTTTTT
CDR3: CASSTGRSTGELFF

J: TRBJ2-7
size: few
V: TRBV30
D: NA
DNA: TGTGCCTGGAGTGTAAGCGACGAGCAGTACTTC
CDR3: CAWSVSDEQYF

J: TRBJ2-1
size: NA
V: TRBV28
D: NA
DNA: TGTGCCAGCAACGGGGTCTATCTGGGTGAGCAGTTCTTC
CDR3: CASNGVYLGEQFF

J: TRBJ2-1
size: NA
V: TRBV16
D: TRBD1
DNA: TGTGCCAGCAGCCACCTGACAGGGGACAATGAGCAGTTCTTC
CDR3: CASSHLTGDNEQFF

J: TRBJ2-3
size: NA
V: TRBV30
D: TRBD2
DNA: TGTGCCTGGAGTCACGGGGGGGCGGATACGCAGTATTTT
CDR3: CAWSHGGADTQYF

J: TRBJ2-1
size: NA
V: TRBV6-4
D: NA
DNA: TGTGCCAGCAGTGAGGAGTCCACATCAGGTCTCGGTTACAATGAGCAGTTCTTC
CDR3: CASSEESTSGLGYNEQFF

J: TRBJ2-1
size: NA
V: TRBV6-7
D: TRBD2
DNA: TGTGCCAGCAGTGAAGGAGCGGGGGGTTGCTACAATGAGCAGTTCTTC
CDR3: CASSEGAGGCYNEQFF

J: TRBJ2-3
size: NA
V: TRBV11-2
D: NA
DNA: TGTGCCAGCAGCACCCACTTGGATACGCAGTATTTT
CDR3: CASSTHLDTQYF